The 16 T cell receptor beta chains below were found in one sample sequenced in a study of high-grade serous ovarian cancer treatment subgroups. Clones were read by immunoSEQ multiplex PCR, and TCRdb kept only the in-frame ones, dropping some. The profile shows about 16,000 clones, about 76% of them singletons. The tumor samples were collected prior to definitive surgery or chemotherapy. The specimen sequenced was tumor tissue. The receptor set was obtained from a human donor with high-grade serous ovarian cancer.

The chain combines TRBV6-6 with TRBJ2-3, with 10 bases lining up with TRBD1. The V gene's germline CDR1 is MNHNY and CDR2 SVGAGI (reference sequence). V lost 7 bases to trimming and J lost 3 bases; unmatched junction nucleotides: 4. The CDR3 loop spans 14 amino acids. The CDR3, as DNA: TGTGCCAGCAAACGGGACAGGGGAACAGATACGCAGTATTTT. This encodes CASKRDRGTDTQYF.

The chain recombines TRBV9 with TRBJ2-1, with a tentative D call TRBD1 (5 bases). Germline lookup yields CDR1 SGDLS and CDR2 YYNGEE. The V end lost 4 bases, the J end lost 13 bases, and 18 bases lay between the germline ends. The CDR3 loop spans 13 amino acids. The CDR3, as DNA: TGTGCCAGCAGCTTCCGGGCGCCGGACATACAGTTCTTC. This codes for CASSFRAPDIQFF.

This rearrangement joins TRBV5-4 to TRBJ1-2; 10 bases are a match to TRBD1. Germline CDR1 and CDR2: SGHNT and YYREEE (reference sequence). V was pared by 1 base and J by 4 bases, with 4 bases of the junction left unmatched. The CDR3 is 15 residues long. The CDR3 is CASSLSGTGAYGYTF. The CDR3 DNA reads TGTGCCAGCAGCTTGTCCGGGACAGGGGCCTATGGCTACACCTTC.

This clone has only one observation. J is TRBJ2-1 and V is TRBV30; D not resolved. The CDR3 has 12 residues. Germline V CDR1 and CDR2: GTSNPN, SVGIG (reference sequence). The ends were cut back, 5 bases at V and 8 bases at J, with 13 bases in the middle. In nucleotides, the CDR3 is TGTGCCTGGGCCGGTGGACCTTATGAGCAGTTCTTC. Its protein is CAWAGGPYEQFF.

By share, this clone counts as medium-sized. J is TRBJ2-3 and V is TRBV2, with D unclear. Trimming took off 0 bases at V and 0 bases at J, with 7 bases between the two ends. In germline, CDR1 is SNHLY, CDR2 FYNNEI. The CDR3 runs 15 residues. The CDR3 protein is CASSEARASTDTQYF. The CDR3 DNA reads TGTGCCAGCAGTGAAGCCAGAGCCAGCACAGATACGCAGTATTTT.

This chain uses TRBV5-4 with TRBJ2-5; D unclear. The J call may not be correct, given that the DNA end is closer to TRBJ2-7. Germline V gives CDR1 SGHNT, CDR2 YYREEE (reference sequence). The CDR3 has 14 residues. For the CDR3, the DNA is TGTGCCAGCAGCCGATTGGCCGCCCCTACCGAGCAGTACTTC. Translation: CASSRLAAPTEQYF.

The chain employs TRBV18 and TRBJ2-5; D ambiguous. CDR3 length: 14 residues. Between the trimmed V and J ends, which lost 2 bases and 5 bases, there was a span of 12 bases. Germline V gene data show CDR1 as KGHSH and CDR2 as LQKENI. The CDR3 nucleotides are TGTGCCAGCTCACCATCACCGCGAAGGGAGACCCAGTACTTC. Translating gives CASSPSPRRETQYF.

The rearrangement joins TRBV29-1 to TRBJ1-1, with D tentatively TRBD1 (5 bases). This CDR3 spans 11 amino acids. Germline values: CDR1 SQVTM, CDR2 ANQGSEA. V lost 7 bases to trimming and J lost 6 bases, with 12 bases between them. The CDR3 DNA sequence: TGCAGCGCGAGAAGGGGCTCTGAAGCTTTCTTT. It is translated as CSARRGSEAFF.

The V and J genes are TRBV29-1 and TRBJ1-2; D gene unclear. Between the trimmed V and J ends, which lost 5 bases and 4 bases, there was a span of 23 bases. Germline V gene sequence: CDR1 SQVTM, CDR2 ANQGSEA. The CDR3 length is 16 residues. The CDR3: CSVFGVGPVKPYGYTF. In DNA form, the CDR3 reads TGCAGCGTTTTTGGGGTCGGCCCGGTTAAACCCTATGGCTACACCTTC.

The genes are TRBV11-3 and TRBJ2-1; TRBD1 might be the D (5 bases). The V end was cut by 1 base, the J end by 3 bases, with 7 bases between. The CDR3 loop spans 14 amino acids. The germline gives CDR1 SGHNT, CDR2 YENEEA. The CDR3, as DNA: TGTGCCAGCAGCTTAGGGGGCAACTACAATGAGCAGTTCTTC. Translation gives CASSLGGNYNEQFF.

The chain carries TRBV6-5 and TRBJ1-5, with a possible D match to TRBD1 (5 bases). The germline V gene has CDR1 MNHEY and CDR2 SVGAGI. The V gene lost 6 bases and the J gene lost 4 bases, with 16 bases spanning the gap. CDR3 length: 15 amino acids. The CDR3 coding sequence is TGTGCCAGCAGAGCCCCCGACAGCGGTAATCAGCCCCAGCATTTT. Protein product: CASRAPDSGNQPQHF.

The V call is TRBV9, the J call TRBJ1-4; a weak D match, TRBD1 (5 bases). This CDR3 is 15 amino acids long. Deletions cut 4 bases from V and 3 bases from J, with 13 bases between. CDR1 and CDR2 from the germline V gene are SGDLS and YYNGEE. The CDR3 is CASSPAWGSNEKLFF. The DNA for the CDR3 is TGTGCCAGCAGCCCGGCCTGGGGCTCTAATGAAAAACTGTTTTTT.

This clone came up once. The chain recombines TRBV2 with TRBJ1-6; D is unclear. The CDR3 length is 15 residues. Trimming removed 3 bases at V and 1 base at J, with 7 bases between. Germline CDR1 SNHLY, CDR2 FYNNEI. CDR3 nucleotide sequence: TGTGCCAGCAGTGACAGGTGGTCCTATAATTCACCCCTCCACTTT. Its protein is CASSDRWSYNSPLHF.

The chain joins TRBV13 to TRBJ1-2; possibly TRBD1 for D (5 bases). The CDR3 consists of 16 residues. Germline V lookup: CDR1 PRHDT, CDR2 FYEKMQ (reference sequence). Trimming stripped 6 bases from V and 2 bases from J, with 19 bases between. The CDR3 region is CASRENRGGFNYGYTF. Written as DNA, the CDR3 is TGTGCCAGCAGGGAAAATCGGGGCGGCTTCAACTATGGCTACACCTTC.

The gene calls are TRBV2 and TRBJ1-5, with D possibly TRBD1 on 5 matching bases. Trimming pared 10 bases from V and 5 bases from J, leaving 15 bases between. The germline gives CDR1 SNHLY, CDR2 FYNNEI. This CDR3 has 13 residues. CDR3 DNA: TGTGCCACCCTCAGGGACCGATATCAGCCCCAGCATTTT. Its translation is CATLRDRYQPQHF.

This clone showed up just once. The rearrangement joins TRBV7-8 to TRBJ2-7, with D hard to call. V lost 3 bases, J lost 2 bases, and 14 bases lay in between. The CDR3 is made up of 15 amino acids. Per the germline V gene, CDR1 is SGHVS and CDR2 is FQNEAQ. The CDR3 nucleotides are TGTGCCAGCAGCTTCCATCCAGGCGAAGCCTACGAGCAGTACTTC. Amino acid sequence: CASSFHPGEAYEQYF.